This TCR beta chain was observed in a study of T-cell reconstitution after alpha-beta-depleted transplantation in children. Study results and limitations: Surviving thymic progenitors and recipient T cells were the source of high TCRbeta diversity at day 60 in some patients. Newly generated T cells supplied most T-cell counts and diversity one year post-transplant. Reportedly, roughly two months post-transplant, alpha-beta T cells arose from several hundred expanded graft clones.

There are many counts of this clonotype. Its target is not known. This CDR3 region has 13 residues. Per the germline V gene, CDR1 is SGHRS and CDR2 is YFSETQ. Trimming removed 0 bases from V and 10 bases from J, with 11 bases in between. During its preparation, the TCRbeta library received unique molecular identifiers. A single record per CDR3 protein comes from TCRdb applying MiXCR to the PCR reads. The data show roughly 70,000 distinct CDR3 sequences, 4.9% seen once. The source of this sequence is a boy in the first two years of life who had a stem cell transplant for acute myeloid leukemia, so the T cells may come from the graft donor. The material was PBMCs, mostly from graft donor cells, obtained 180 days after TCRalphabeta/CD19-depleted stem cell transplant. This sequence joins TRBV5-1 and TRBJ2-1; D uncertain. CDR3 DNA sequence: TGCGCCAGCAGCTTGGAGGTAGCCGGAGAGCAGTTCTTC. This sequence encodes CASSLEVAGEQFF.